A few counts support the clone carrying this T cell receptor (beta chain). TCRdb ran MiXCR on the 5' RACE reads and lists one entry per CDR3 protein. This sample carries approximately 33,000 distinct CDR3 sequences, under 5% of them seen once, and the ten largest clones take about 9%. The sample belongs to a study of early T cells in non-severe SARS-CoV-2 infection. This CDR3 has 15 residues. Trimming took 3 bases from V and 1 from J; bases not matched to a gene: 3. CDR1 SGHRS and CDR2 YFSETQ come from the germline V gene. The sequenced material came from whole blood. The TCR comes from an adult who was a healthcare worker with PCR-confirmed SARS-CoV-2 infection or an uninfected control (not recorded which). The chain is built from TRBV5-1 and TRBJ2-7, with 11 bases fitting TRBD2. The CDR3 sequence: CASSSGTSGSYEQYF. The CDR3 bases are TGCGCCAGCAGCTCAGGGACTAGCGGATCCTACGAGCAGTACTTC.